These 10 T cell receptor beta chains were all obtained from the same sample, sequenced in a study of CD8+ T cells in alopecia areata. As the sequencing template, cDNA was produced by extracting RNA and reverse transcribing it. Profiling relied on immunoSEQ multiplex PCR, and the TCRdb table lists in-frame clones only, not all of them. The table records 150,000 to 200,000 clones, 50% to 60% of them present only once. Sequencing used CD4+ T cells sorted from blood, obtained at week 0. These receptors came from a human donor with alopecia areata.

The chain has TRBV5-4 and TRBJ2-3, with 14 bases identical to TRBD2. The CDR3 is 16 residues long. From germline, CDR1 is SGHNT and CDR2 YYREEE (reference sequence). J gave up 7 bases and V 4 bases, and 8 bases lay outside the gene matches. The CDR3 loop is CASSTGLAGALNTQYF. CDR3 bases: TGTGCCAGCAGCACGGGACTAGCGGGGGCTCTGAATACGCAGTATTTT.

The chain joins TRBV6-5 to TRBJ2-3; a weak D match, TRBD2 (6 bases). V was trimmed by 4 bases and J by 0 bases, leaving 14 bases between them. This CDR3 contains 16 residues. Germline loops: CDR1 MNHEY, CDR2 SVGAGI. The CDR3 DNA reads as TGTGCCAGCAGTTGGGCCGGCGGGGACAGCACAGATACGCAGTATTTT. It yields the protein CASSWAGGDSTDTQYF.

The chain carries TRBV29-1 and TRBJ2-3; 7 nucleotides align to TRBD1. V trimming: 5 bases; J trimming: 9 bases; junction bases outside the gene matches: 11. The CDR3 has 13 residues. Looked up from germline, CDR1 is SQVTM and CDR2 is ANQGSEA. The CDR3 here is CSVSPGTDSTQYF. The CDR3 DNA sequence: TGCAGCGTTTCCCCCGGGACAGATTCGACGCAGTATTTT.

The genes are TRBV2 and TRBJ2-3, with unresolved D. V lost 7 bases and J 2 bases, leaving 4 bases between the germline ends. The CDR3 loop spans 11 amino acids. Germline V gene lookup returns CDR1 SNHLY and CDR2 FYNNEI. The CDR3, as DNA: TGTGCCAGCACCACCACAGATACGCAGTATTTT. This codes for CASTTTDTQYF.

V and J are TRBV6-5 and TRBJ1-1; D is perhaps TRBD1 (5 bases). V lost 6 bases, J lost 5 bases, and 13 bases lay in between. Germline CDR1 reads MNHEY; CDR2 reads SVGAGI. This CDR3 contains 13 residues. CDR3 protein: CASSPRGRTEAFF. CDR3 nucleotide sequence: TGTGCCAGCAGCCCCCGGGGCAGAACTGAAGCTTTCTTT.

The table lists this clone with a few counts. The rearrangement links TRBV29-1 to TRBJ1-3, with D perhaps matching TRBD1 (6 bases). Between the trimmed V and J ends, which lost 7 bases and 0 bases, there was a span of 10 bases. The CDR3 totals 13 residues. CDR1 SQVTM and CDR2 ANQGSEA come from the germline V gene. The CDR3 spells CSADSTSGNTIYF. CDR3 bases: TGCAGCGCGGACAGTACCTCTGGAAACACCATATATTTT.

CDR3 coding DNA: TGCAGCGTTGAGGGAAAGATGAACACTGAAGCTTTCTTT. It is translated as CSVEGKMNTEAFF. The chain couples TRBV29-1 to TRBJ1-1; D unresolved. V shed 3 bases and J shed 0 bases, with 8 bases lying between them. From germline, CDR1 is SQVTM and CDR2 ANQGSEA. The CDR3 is 13 residues long.

The chain joins TRBV5-1 to TRBJ1-1; D perhaps matches TRBD1 (5 bases). There are 16 residues in the CDR3. The V gene's germline CDR1 is SGHRS and CDR2 YFSETQ. V gave up 4 bases and J gave up 0 bases, with 16 bases separating them. This chain's CDR3 is CASSLNWDVMNTEAFF. As DNA, the CDR3 is TGCGCCAGCAGCCTCAACTGGGACGTTATGAACACTGAAGCTTTCTTT.

As DNA, the CDR3 is TGTGCCAGCAGCCCCTCTGGAACAGGGGCCCGATATGGCTACACCTTC. Residues: CASSPSGTGARYGYTF. J is TRBJ1-2 and V is TRBV7-3, with 7 bases aligning to TRBD1. CDR3 length equals 16 residues. Per germline, CDR1 SGHTA and CDR2 FQGTGA. Losses at the gene ends were 5 bases for V and 5 bases for J; bases not matched to a gene: 14.

The V call is TRBV2, the J call TRBJ1-2, with 10 bases aligning to TRBD1. J gave up 1 base and V 4 bases, and 0 bases lay outside the gene matches. The germline CDR1 and CDR2 sequences are SNHLY and FYNNEI. The CDR3 extends over 14 amino acids. This CDR3 reads CASSGDRGNYGYTF. In DNA, the CDR3 is TGTGCCAGCAGTGGGGACAGGGGTAACTATGGCTACACCTTC.